This T cell receptor beta chain was identified in a study of identical twins. Study-level points and caveats: Among monozygotic twins, out-of-frame TCR alpha sharing exceeded what models predicted.

For this clonotype: What it binds is not known.

Per germline, CDR1 LGHNT and CDR2 FRNRAP. Trimming took off 4 bases at V and 7 bases at J, with 20 bases between the two ends. The CDR3 consists of 15 residues. TCRdb independently ran MiXCR on the 5' RACE reads; one entry per CDR3 protein. The profile shows 1.5 million to 2 million distinct CDR3 sequences, roughly a third of them singletons. V and J are TRBV12-5 and TRBJ2-7; D is unresolved. The sequence derives from a newborn girl in good health. Material: cord blood. For the CDR3, the DNA is TGTGCTAGTGGTTCCCCCTCGGCAGCTTACAATGAGCAGTACTTC. Amino acid sequence: CASGSPSAAYNEQYF. The variable domain in full, with the rest retrieved from reference TRBV12-5 and TRBJ2-7, is DARVTQTPRHKVTEMGQEVTMRCQPILGHNTVFWYRQTMMQGLELLAYFRNRAPLDDSGMPKDRFSAEMPDATLATLKIQPSEPRDSAVYFCASGSPSAAYNEQYFGPGTRLTVT.